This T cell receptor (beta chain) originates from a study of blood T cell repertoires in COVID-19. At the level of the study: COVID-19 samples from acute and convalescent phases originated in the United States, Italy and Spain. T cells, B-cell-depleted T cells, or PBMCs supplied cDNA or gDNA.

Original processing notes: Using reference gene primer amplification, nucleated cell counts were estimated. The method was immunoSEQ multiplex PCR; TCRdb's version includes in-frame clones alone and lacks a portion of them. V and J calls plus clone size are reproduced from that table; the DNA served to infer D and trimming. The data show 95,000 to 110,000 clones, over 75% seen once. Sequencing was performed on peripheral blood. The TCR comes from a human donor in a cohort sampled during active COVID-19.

CDR3 amino acids: CASSHSHSGRYNEQFF. The CDR3 DNA reads as TGCGCCAGCAGCCACTCCCATAGCGGGAGATACAATGAGCAGTTCTTC. The gene calls are TRBV4-3 and TRBJ2-1; 9 bases are shared with TRBD2. The junction had 7 bases not matched to a gene; V was cut back by 3 bases and J by 4 bases. The germline CDR1 and CDR2 sequences are LGHNA and YSLEER. The CDR3 runs to 16 residues.